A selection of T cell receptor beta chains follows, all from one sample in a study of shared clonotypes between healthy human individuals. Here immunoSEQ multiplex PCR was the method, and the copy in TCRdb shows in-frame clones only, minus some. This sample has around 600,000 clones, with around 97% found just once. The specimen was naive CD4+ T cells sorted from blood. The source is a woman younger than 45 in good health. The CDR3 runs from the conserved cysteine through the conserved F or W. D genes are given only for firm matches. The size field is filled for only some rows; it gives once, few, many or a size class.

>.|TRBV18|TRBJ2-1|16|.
CASSPGEIGQWGEQFF
TGTGCCAGCTCACCCGGCGAGATCGGTCAGTGGGGTGAGCAGTTCTTC
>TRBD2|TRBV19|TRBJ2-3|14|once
CASKTSASTDTQYF
TGTGCCAGTAAAACTAGCGCGAGCACAGATACGCAGTATTTT
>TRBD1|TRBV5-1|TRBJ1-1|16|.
CASSSWTGAMNTEAFF
TGCGCCAGCAGCTCCTGGACAGGGGCTATGAACACTGAAGCTTTCTTT
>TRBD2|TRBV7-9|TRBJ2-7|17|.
CASSLARGTSGLGEQYF
TGTGCCAGCAGCTTAGCGAGGGGGACTAGCGGGTTGGGTGAGCAGTACTTC
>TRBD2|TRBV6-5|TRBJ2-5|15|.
CASSLQLASRETQYF
TGTGCCAGCAGTCTTCAACTAGCGTCTCGGGAGACCCAGTACTTC
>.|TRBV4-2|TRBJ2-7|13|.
CASSQEAGREQYF
TGTGCCAGCAGCCAGGAGGCGGGTAGGGAGCAGTACTTC
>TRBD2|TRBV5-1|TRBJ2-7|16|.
CASSLVGSGASYEQYF
TGCGCCAGCAGCTTGGTTGGTAGCGGGGCCTCCTACGAGCAGTACTTC
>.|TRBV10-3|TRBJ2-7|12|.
CAIRDNAYEQYF
TGTGCCATCAGGGACAATGCCTACGAGCAGTACTTC
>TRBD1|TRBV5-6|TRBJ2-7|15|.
CASSGRQGRSYEQYF
TGTGCCAGCAGCGGTCGACAGGGTCGTTCCTACGAGCAGTACTTC
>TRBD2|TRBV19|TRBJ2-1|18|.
CASSTLGLLAGGPNEQFF
TGTGCCAGTAGTACCCTGGGCCTACTAGCGGGAGGCCCCAATGAGCAGTTCTTC
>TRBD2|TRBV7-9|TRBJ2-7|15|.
CASSQEAGATYEQYF
TGTGCCAGCAGCCAGGAGGCGGGAGCGACCTACGAGCAGTACTTC
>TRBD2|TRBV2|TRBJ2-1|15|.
CASTLAGGLYNEQFF
TGTGCCAGCACCTTAGCGGGAGGTCTTTACAATGAGCAGTTCTTC
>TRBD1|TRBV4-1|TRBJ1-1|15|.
CASSQTGILNTEAFF
TGCGCCAGCAGCCAGACAGGGATACTGAACACTGAAGCTTTCTTT
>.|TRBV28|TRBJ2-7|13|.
CATDGRGGYEQYF
TGTGCCACCGACGGGAGAGGAGGGTACGAGCAGTACTTC
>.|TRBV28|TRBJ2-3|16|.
CASSSPWHSSTDTQYF
TGTGCCAGCAGTTCCCCATGGCATTCTAGCACAGATACGCAGTATTTT
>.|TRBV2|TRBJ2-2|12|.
CASSGPSGELFF
TGTGCCAGCAGTGGCCCCTCCGGGGAGCTGTTTTTT
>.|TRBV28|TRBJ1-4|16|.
CASMGDGIRSHEKLFF
TGTGCCAGCATGGGGGACGGGATTCGATCCCATGAAAAACTGTTTTTT
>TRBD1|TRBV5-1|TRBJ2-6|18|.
CASSSRTGGLSGANVLTF
TGCGCCAGCAGCTCGAGGACAGGGGGCTTGTCTGGGGCCAACGTCCTGACTTTC
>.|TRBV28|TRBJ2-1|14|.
CASSFGGAADEQFF
TGTGCCAGCAGTTTCGGCGGAGCGGCGGATGAGCAGTTCTTC
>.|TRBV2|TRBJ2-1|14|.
CASSGQSGYNEQFF
TGTGCCAGCAGTGGGCAGTCGGGGTACAATGAGCAGTTCTTC
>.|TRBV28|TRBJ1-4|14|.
CASSSGTRSEKLFF
TGTGCCAGCAGTTCCGGGACTAGGAGTGAAAAACTGTTTTTT
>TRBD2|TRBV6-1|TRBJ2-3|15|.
CASSGWTSRTDTQYF
TGTGCCAGCAGTGGGTGGACTAGCCGGACAGATACGCAGTATTTT
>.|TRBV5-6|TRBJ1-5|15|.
CASSLTRDTYQPQHF
TGTGCCAGCAGCTTAACTAGGGACACCTATCAGCCCCAGCATTTT
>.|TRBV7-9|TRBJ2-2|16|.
CASSLVWVGSTGELFF
TGTGCCAGCAGCTTGGTCTGGGTAGGGAGCACCGGGGAGCTGTTTTTT
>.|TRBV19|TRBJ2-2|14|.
CASSQVSNTGELFF
TGTGCCAGTAGCCAGGTTTCGAACACCGGGGAGCTGTTTTTT
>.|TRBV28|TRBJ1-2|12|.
CASSLASYGYTF
TGTGCCAGCAGTTTGGCTAGCTATGGCTACACCTTC
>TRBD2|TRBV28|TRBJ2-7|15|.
CASSSPAGASYEQYF
TGTGCCAGCAGTTCCCCGGCGGGAGCCTCCTACGAGCAGTACTTC
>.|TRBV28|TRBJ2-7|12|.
CASSSRGYEQYF
TGTGCCAGCAGTTCAAGGGGATACGAGCAGTACTTC
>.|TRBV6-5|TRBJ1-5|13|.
CASSYSTGQPQHF
TGTGCCAGCAGTTACTCAACGGGTCAGCCCCAGCATTTT
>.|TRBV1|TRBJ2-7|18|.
CTSSQDRTSGGSSYEQYF
TGCACCAGCAGCCAAGATAGGACTAGCGGGGGGAGCTCCTACGAGCAGTACTTC
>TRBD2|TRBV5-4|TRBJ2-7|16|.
CASSPRVTSGFYEQYF
TGTGCCAGCAGCCCTCGCGTGACTAGCGGGTTTTACGAGCAGTACTTC
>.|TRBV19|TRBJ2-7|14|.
CASRAGSPSYEQYF
TGTGCCAGTCGTGCAGGGAGCCCATCCTACGAGCAGTACTTC